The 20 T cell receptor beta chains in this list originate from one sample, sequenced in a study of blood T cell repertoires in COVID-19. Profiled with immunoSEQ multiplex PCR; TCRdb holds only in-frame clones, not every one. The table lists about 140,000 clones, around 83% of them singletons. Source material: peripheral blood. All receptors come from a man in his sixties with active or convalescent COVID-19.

CDR3: CASSLIEGARSGYTF. In nucleotides, the CDR3 is TGTGCCAGCAGCTTGATAGAAGGGGCACGGAGTGGCTACACCTTC. The rearrangement links TRBV7-2 to TRBJ1-2; D is possibly TRBD1 (5 bases). The CDR3 sequence is 15 residues long. Trimming pared 3 bases from V and 7 bases from J, leaving 18 bases between. CDR1 and CDR2 (germline): SGHTA, FQGNSA. Based on the CDR3 plus reference TRBV7-2 and TRBJ1-2, the full variable domain is GAGVSQSPSNKVTEKGKDVELRCDPISGHTALYWYRQSLGQGLEFLIYFQGNSAPDKSGLPSDRFSAERTGGSVSTLTIQRTQQEDSAVYLCASSLIEGARSGYTFGSGTRLTVV.

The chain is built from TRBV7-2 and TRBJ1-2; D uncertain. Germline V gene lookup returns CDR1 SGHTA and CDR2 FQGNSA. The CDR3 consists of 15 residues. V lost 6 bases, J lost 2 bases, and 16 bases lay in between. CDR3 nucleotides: TGTGCCAGCAGGAGCTTAATAGTACCCAACTATGGCTACACCTTC. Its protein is CASRSLIVPNYGYTF.

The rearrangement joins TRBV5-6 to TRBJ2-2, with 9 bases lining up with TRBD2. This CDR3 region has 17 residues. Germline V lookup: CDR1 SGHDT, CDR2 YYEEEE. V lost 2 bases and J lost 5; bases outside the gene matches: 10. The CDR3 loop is CASSFEVAGERTGELFF. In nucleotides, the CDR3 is TGTGCCAGCAGCTTTGAGGTAGCGGGAGAAAGAACCGGGGAGCTGTTTTTT.

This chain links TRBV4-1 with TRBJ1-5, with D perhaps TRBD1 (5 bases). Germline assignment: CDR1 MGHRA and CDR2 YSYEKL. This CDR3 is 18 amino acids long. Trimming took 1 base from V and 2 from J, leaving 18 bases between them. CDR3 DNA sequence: TGCGCCAGCAGCCAAGTTTCTGGGGGGTTGGGGGGCAATCAGCCCCAGCATTTT. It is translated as CASSQVSGGLGGNQPQHF.

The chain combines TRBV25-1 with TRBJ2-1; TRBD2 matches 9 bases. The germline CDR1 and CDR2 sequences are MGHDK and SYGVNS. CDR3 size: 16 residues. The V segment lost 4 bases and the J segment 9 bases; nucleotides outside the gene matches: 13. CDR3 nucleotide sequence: TGTGCCAGCAGTGGTCAGGCTAGCGGGAAATTCCTTGAGCAGTTCTTC. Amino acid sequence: CASSGQASGKFLEQFF. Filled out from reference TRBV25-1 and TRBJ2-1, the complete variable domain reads EADIYQTPRYLVIGTGKKITLECSQTMGHDKMYWYQQDPGMELHLIHYSYGVNSTEKGDLSSESTVSRIRTEHFPLTLESARPSHTSQYLCASSGQASGKFLEQFFGPGTRLTVL.

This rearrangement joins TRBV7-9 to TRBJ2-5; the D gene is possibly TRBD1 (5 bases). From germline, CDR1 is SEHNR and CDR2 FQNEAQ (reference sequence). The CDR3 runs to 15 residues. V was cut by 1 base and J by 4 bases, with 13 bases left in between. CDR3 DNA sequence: TGTGCCAGCAGCTTAGAGCAGGGATTGGGAGAGACCCAGTACTTC. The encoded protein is CASSLEQGLGETQYF.

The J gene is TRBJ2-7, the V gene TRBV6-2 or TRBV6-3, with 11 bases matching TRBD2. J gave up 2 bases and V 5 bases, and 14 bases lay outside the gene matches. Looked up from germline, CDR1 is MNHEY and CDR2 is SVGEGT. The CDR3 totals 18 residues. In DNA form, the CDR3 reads TGTGCCAGCAGTCATTTGCCCCGTACTAGCGGGGGTGCCTACGAGCAGTACGTC. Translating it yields CASSHLPRTSGGAYEQYV.

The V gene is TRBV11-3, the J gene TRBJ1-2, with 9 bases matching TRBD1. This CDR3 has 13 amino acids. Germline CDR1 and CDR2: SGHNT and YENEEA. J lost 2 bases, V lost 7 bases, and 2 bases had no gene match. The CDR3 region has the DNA TGTGCCAGCACCGGACAGGGGAACTATGGCTACACCTTC. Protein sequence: CASTGQGNYGYTF.

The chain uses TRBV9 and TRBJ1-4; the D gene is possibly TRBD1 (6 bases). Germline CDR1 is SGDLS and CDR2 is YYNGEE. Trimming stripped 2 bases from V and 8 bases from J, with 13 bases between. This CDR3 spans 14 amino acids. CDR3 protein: CASSVNTGSEKLFF. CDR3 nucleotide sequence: TGTGCCAGCAGCGTGAACACAGGGTCCGAAAAACTGTTTTTT. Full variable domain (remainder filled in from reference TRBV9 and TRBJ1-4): DSGVTQTPKHLITATGQRVTLRCSPRSGDLSVYWYQQSLDQGLQFLIQYYNGEERAKGNILERFSAQQFPDLHSELNLSSLELGDSALYFCASSVNTGSEKLFFGSGTQLSVL.

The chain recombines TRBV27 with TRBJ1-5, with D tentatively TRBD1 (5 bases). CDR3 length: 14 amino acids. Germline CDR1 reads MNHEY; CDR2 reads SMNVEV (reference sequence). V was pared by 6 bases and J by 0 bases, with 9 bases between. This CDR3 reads CASSNRPSNQPQHF. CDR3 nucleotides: TGTGCCAGCAGCAACAGGCCTAGCAATCAGCCCCAGCATTTT.

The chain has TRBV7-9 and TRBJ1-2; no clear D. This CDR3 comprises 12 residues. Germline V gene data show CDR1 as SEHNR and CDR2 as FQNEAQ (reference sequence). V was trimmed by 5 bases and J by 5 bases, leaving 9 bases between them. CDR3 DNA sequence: TGTGCCAGCAGCGCCCGGAGTTATGGCTACACCTTC. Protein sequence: CASSARSYGYTF.

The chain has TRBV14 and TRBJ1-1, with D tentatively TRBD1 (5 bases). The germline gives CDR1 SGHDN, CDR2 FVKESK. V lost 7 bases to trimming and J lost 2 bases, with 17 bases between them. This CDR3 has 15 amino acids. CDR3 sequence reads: CASTSQWGQNTEAFF. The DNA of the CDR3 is TGTGCCAGCACCTCCCAGTGGGGCCAAAACACTGAAGCTTTCTTT.

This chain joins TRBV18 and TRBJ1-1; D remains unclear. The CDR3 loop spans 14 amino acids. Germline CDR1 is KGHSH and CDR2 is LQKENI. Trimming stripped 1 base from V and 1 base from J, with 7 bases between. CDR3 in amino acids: CASSPLGRNTEAFF. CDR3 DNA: TGTGCCAGCTCACCACTTGGCAGGAACACTGAAGCTTTCTTT.

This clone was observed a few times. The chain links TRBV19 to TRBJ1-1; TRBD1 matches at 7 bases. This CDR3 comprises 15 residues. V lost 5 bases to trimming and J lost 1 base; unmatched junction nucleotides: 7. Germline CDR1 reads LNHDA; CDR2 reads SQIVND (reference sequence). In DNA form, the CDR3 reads TGTGCCAGTAGTCCAGGGACAGAATCGAACACTGAAGCTTTCTTT. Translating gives CASSPGTESNTEAFF.

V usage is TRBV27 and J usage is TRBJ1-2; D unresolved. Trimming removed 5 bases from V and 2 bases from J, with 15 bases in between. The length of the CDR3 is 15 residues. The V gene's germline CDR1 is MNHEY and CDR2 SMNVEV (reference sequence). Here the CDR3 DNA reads TGTGCCAGCAGTGCCAACCGGGTTCGGAACTATGGCTACACCTTC. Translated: CASSANRVRNYGYTF.

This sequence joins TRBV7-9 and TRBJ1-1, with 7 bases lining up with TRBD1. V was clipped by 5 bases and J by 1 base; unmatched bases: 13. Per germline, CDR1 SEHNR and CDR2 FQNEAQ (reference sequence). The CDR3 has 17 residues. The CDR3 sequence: CASSPLRRQGQNTEAFF. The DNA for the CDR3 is TGTGCCAGCAGCCCCCTCCGGCGACAGGGACAGAACACTGAAGCTTTCTTT.

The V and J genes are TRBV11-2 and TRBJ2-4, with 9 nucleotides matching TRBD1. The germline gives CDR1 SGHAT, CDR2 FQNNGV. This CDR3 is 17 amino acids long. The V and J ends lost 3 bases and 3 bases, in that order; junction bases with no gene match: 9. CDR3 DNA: TGTGCCAGCAGCTTGGCCGGGACAGGGTTTGGCAAAAACATTCAGTACTTC. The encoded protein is CASSLAGTGFGKNIQYF.

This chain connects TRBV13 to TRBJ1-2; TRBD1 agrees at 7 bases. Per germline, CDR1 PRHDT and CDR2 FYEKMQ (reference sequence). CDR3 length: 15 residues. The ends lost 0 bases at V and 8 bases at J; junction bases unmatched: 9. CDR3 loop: CASSLGSVRGLGYTF. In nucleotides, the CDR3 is TGTGCCAGCAGCTTAGGGAGTGTGAGGGGGCTAGGCTACACCTTC. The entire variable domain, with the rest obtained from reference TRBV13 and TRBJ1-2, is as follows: AAGVIQSPRHLIKEKRETATLKCYPIPRHDTVYWYQQGPGQDPQFLISFYEKMQSDKGSIPDRFSAQQFSDYHSELNMSSLELGDSALYFCASSLGSVRGLGYTFGSGTRLTVV.

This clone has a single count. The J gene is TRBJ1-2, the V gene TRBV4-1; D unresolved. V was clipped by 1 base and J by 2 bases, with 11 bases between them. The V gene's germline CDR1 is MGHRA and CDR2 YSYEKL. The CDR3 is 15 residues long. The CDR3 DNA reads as TGCGCCAGCAGCCAAGTTCCGGAGCGGAACTATGGCTACACCTTC. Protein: CASSQVPERNYGYTF.

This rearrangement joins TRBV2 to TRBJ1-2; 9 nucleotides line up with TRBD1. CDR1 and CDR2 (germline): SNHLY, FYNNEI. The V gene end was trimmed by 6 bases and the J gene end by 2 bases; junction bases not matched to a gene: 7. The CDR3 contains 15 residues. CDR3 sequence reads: CASRPYGQGNYGYTF. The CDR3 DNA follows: TGTGCCAGCAGACCGTACGGACAGGGGAACTATGGCTACACCTTC.